This TCR beta chain was recorded in a study of shared clonotypes between healthy human individuals. This CDR3 is built from 14 residues. Germline loops: CDR1 MNHEY, CDR2 SMNVEV (reference sequence). V gave up 5 bases and J gave up 4 bases; unmatched junction bases: 3. Roughly 90 million PBMCs went into genomic DNA for unsorted samples. An even split of each subset's genomic DNA across several immunoSEQ plates was performed. In the source study's methods: Sequence data from immunoSEQ were junction-only and lacked quality scores; consequently, filtering differed. Generated by immunoSEQ multiplex PCR, the TCRdb table keeps only in-frame clones and is missing some. V and J calls and clone size are copied from that table; D and trimming were computed from the DNA. The repertoire consists of about 470,000 clones, with 75% to 85% occurring once and the leading ten covering 13%.

The source of this sequence is a woman in her forties in good health. Some clones in this sample may be carry-over from other donors' samples. Sequenced sample: PBMCs. The rearrangement links TRBV27 to TRBJ1-1; 11 positions match TRBD1. The CDR3 coding sequence is TGTGCCAGCAGTAAAGGGACAGGGGGCACTGAAGCTTTCTTT. The encoded protein is CASSKGTGGTEAFF.